The clone carrying this TCR beta chain appeared a few times. Regions amplified from RNA transcripts were the TCR beta CDR3 regions. A first-round RT-PCR of the TCR CDR3 used the HTBI primer set. MiXCR, applied by TCRdb to the multiplex PCR reads, yields one record per CDR3 protein. The sample carries over 650,000 distinct CDR3 sequences, about 45% recorded once. The CDR3 sequence is 13 residues long. V shed 3 bases and J shed 5 bases, with 8 bases lying between them. Per the germline V gene, CDR1 is SGHRS and CDR2 is YFSETQ. The data derive from a study of T cells in Graves' hyperthyroidism and ophthalmopathy. Uncontrolled infection, other autoimmune disease, pregnancy and lactation each barred patients from inclusion.

The sequencing input was peripheral blood or thyroid tissue (not recorded which). The chain couples TRBV5-1 to TRBJ1-4, with D uncertain. This sequence originates from an adult man with Graves' disease, either hyperthyroidism or ophthalmopathy (not recorded which). DNA for the CDR3: TGCGCCAGCAGCTCCCGCCCGAATGAAAAACTGTTTTTT. Translation gives CASSSRPNEKLFF.